The present TCR beta chain was sequenced within a study of CD8 T cells in ankylosing spondylitis. Study findings and constraints: Seemingly characteristic of ankylosing spondylitis blood was a TCR beta motif consisting of several highly homologous variants.

This clonotype was observed a few times. Its antigen is unidentified. TCRdb itself ran the 5' RACE reads through MiXCR, one entry per CDR3 protein. Of more than 650,000 distinct CDR3 sequences in the sample, roughly 12% were seen once. The clonotype comes from a male donor with ankylosing spondylitis. Sequenced material: blood, either unsorted or a sorted T cell fraction (not recorded which).

The CDR3 DNA is TGTGCCAGCAGCATTCAAACAGATACGCAGTATTTT. Amino acid sequence: CASSIQTDTQYF. V gene TRBV13 combines with J gene TRBJ2-3; D is ambiguous. V gave up 5 bases and J gave up 3 bases, with 6 bases separating them. The CDR3 consists of 12 residues. CDR1 PRHDT and CDR2 FYEKMQ come from the germline V gene (reference sequence).